This TCR beta chain was captured by sequencing in a study of Graves' ophthalmopathy and Graves' hyperthyroidism. RNA transcripts yielded amplified TCR beta CDR3 regions. First-round RT-PCR used HTBI primers; second-round multiplex PCR followed. TCRdb re-called the multiplex PCR reads through MiXCR, storing one row per CDR3 protein. The data hold under 250,000 distinct CDR3 sequences, with under 30% observed a single time. The CDR3 covers 13 residues. Germline lookup yields CDR1 DFQATT and CDR2 SNEGSKA (reference sequence). Deletions cut 0 bases from V and 5 bases from J, with 10 bases between. In this cohort, patients with other autoimmune diseases, uncontrolled infections, pregnancy or lactation were excluded. The source of the PBMCs was less than 12 ml of fresh peripheral blood. This clonotype was seen at least ten times.

Sequenced material: peripheral blood. This sequence originates from a man between 45 and 60 years old with Graves' ophthalmopathy. The chain employs TRBV20-1 and TRBJ2-5, with D perhaps TRBD2 (6 bases). The CDR3 DNA reads as TGCAGTGCTAGAGATACGGGGGTGGAGACCCAGTACTTC. The encoded protein is CSARDTGVETQYF.